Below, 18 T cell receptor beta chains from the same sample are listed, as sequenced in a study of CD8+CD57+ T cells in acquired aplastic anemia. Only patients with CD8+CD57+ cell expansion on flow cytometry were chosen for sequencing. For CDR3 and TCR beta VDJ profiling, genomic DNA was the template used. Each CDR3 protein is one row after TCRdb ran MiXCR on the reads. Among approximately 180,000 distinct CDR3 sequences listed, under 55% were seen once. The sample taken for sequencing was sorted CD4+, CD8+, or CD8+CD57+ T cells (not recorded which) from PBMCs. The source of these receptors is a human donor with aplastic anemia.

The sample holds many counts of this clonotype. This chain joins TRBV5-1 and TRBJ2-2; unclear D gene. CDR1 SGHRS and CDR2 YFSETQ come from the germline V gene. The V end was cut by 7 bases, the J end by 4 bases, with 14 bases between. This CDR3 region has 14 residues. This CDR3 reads CASAAMVGTGELFF. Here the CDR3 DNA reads TGCGCCAGCGCTGCAATGGTGGGCACCGGGGAGCTGTTTTTT.

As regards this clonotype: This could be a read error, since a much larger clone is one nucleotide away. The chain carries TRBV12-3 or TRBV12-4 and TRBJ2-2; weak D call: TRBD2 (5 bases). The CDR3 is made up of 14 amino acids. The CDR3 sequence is CASRVSAYTGELLF. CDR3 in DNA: TGTGCCAGCAGGGTTAGCGCGTACACCGGGGAGCTGCTTTTT.

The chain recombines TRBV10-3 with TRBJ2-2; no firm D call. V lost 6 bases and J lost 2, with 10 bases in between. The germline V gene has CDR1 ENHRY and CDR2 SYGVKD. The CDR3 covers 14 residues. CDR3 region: CAIRGIQNTGELFF. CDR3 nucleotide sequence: TGTGCCATCAGGGGGATCCAAAACACCGGGGAGCTGTTTTTT.

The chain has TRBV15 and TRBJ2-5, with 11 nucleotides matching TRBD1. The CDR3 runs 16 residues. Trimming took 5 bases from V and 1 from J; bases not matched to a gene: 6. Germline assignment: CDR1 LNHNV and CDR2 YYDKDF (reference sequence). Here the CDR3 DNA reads TGTGCCACCAGCGACCGGGGACAGGGGGTCCAAGAGACCCAGTACTTC. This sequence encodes CATSDRGQGVQETQYF.

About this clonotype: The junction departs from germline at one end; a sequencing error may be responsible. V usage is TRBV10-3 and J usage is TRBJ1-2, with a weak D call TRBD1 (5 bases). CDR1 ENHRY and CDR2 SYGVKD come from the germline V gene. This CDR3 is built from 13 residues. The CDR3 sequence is CASSETGRVGYTF. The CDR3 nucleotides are TGTGCCAGCAGTGAAACGGGCAGGGTTGGCTACACCTTC.

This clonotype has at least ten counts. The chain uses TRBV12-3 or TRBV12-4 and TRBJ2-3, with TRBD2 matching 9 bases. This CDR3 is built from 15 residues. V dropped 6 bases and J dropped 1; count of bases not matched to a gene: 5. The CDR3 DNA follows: TGTGCCAGCAGCGATCTAGCGGGGCGCACAGATACGCAGTATTTT. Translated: CASSDLAGRTDTQYF.

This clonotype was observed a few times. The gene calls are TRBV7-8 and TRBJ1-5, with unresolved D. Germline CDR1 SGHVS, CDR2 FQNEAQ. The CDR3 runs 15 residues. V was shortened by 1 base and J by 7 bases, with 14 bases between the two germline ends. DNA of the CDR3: TGTGCCAGCAGCTTAGGCGCCCAAACACACCAGCCCCAGCATTTT. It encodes CASSLGAQTHQPQHF.

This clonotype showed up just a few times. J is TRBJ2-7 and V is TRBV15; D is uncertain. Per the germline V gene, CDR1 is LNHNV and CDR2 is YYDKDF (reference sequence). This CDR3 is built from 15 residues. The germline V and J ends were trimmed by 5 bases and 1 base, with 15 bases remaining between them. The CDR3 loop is CATSASRTTSYEQYF. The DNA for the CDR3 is TGTGCCACCAGCGCCTCCCGGACCACTTCCTACGAGCAGTACTTC.

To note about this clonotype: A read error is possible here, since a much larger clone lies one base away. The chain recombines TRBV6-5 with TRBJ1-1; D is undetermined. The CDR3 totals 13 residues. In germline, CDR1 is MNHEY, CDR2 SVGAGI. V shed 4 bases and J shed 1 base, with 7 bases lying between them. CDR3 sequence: CASSSHPNTEAFF. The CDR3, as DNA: TGTGCCAGCAGTTCGCACCCGAACACTGAAGCTTTCTTT.

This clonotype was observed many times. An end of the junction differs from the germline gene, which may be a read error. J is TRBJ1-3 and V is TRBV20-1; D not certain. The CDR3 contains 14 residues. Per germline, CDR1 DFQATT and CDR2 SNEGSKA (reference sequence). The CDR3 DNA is TGCAGTGCTCGAGACTCCCGCTCTGGAAACACCATATATTTT. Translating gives CSARDSRSGNTIYF.

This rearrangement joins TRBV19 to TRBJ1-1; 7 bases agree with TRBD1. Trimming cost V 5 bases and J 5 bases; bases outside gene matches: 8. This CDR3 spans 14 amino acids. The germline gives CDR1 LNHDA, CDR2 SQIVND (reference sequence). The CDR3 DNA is TGTGCCAGTAGTCAACAGGGGATGGGGACTGAAGCTTTCTTT. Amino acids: CASSQQGMGTEAFF.

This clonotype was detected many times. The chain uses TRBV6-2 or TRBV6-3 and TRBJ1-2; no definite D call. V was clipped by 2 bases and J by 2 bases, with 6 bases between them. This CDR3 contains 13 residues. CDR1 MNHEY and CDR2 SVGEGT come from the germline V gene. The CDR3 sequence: CASSYVGNYGYTF. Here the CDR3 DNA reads TGTGCCAGCAGTTACGTAGGGAACTATGGCTACACCTTC.

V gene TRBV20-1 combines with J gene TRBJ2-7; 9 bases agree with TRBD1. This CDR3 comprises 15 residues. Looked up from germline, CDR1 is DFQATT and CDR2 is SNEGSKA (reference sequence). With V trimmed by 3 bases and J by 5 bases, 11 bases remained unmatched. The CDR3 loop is CSASSGTGTGDEQYF. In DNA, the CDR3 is TGCAGTGCTAGCTCCGGGACAGGGACTGGGGACGAGCAGTACTTC.

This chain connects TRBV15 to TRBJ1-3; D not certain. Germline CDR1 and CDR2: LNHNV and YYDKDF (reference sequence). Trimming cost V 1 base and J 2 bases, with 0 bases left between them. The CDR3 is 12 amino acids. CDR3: CATSRAGNTIYF. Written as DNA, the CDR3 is TGTGCCACCAGCAGAGCTGGAAACACCATATATTTT.

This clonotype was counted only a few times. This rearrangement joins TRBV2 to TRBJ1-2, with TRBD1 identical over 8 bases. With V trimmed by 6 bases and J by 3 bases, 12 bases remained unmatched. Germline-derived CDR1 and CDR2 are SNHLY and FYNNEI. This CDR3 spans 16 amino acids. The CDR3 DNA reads TGTGCCAGCAGCCGCAACCGGGACAGGCGAGACTATGGCTACACCTTC. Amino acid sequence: CASSRNRDRRDYGYTF. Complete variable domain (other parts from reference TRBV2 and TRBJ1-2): EPEVTQTPSHQVTQMGQEVILRCVPISNHLYFYWYRQILGQKVEFLVSFYNNEISEKSEIFDDQFSVERPDGSNFTLKIRSTKLEDSAMYFCASSRNRDRRDYGYTFGSGTRLTVV.

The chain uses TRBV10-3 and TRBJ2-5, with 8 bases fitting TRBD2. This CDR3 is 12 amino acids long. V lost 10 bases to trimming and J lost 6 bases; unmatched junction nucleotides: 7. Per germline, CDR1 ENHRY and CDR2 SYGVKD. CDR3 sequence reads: CATCGGRQTQYF. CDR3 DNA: TGTGCCACCTGCGGGGGGAGGCAGACCCAGTACTTC.

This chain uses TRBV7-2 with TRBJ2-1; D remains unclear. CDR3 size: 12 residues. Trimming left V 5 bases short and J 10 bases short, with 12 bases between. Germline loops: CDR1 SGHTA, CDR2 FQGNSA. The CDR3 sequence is CASSPILWEQFF. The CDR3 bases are TGTGCCAGCAGCCCCATTTTATGGGAGCAGTTCTTC.

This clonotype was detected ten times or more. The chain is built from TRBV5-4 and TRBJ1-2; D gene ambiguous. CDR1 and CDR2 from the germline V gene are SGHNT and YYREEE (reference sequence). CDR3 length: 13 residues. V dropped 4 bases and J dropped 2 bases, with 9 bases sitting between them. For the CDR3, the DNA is TGTGCCAGCAGCGGGCAACAAAACTATGGCTACACCTTC. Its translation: CASSGQQNYGYTF.